The present entry profiles one TCR beta chain with its context. The data stem from a study of blood T cell repertoires in COVID-19. At the level of the study: Sites across the United States, Italy and Spain contributed samples from acute and convalescent COVID-19. T cells, B-cell-depleted T cells, or PBMCs supplied cDNA or gDNA.

With 2 bases removed from V and 5 bases from J, the gap between germline ends came to 12 bases. Germline V CDR1 and CDR2: MNHEY, SVGAGI. The CDR3 runs to 14 residues. In the authors' methods: Reference gene primer amplification gave estimated nucleated cell counts. Sequencing was performed with immunoSEQ multiplex PCR; in TCRdb, only in-frame clones are kept and a portion is missing. The V and J calls and clone size were taken over from that table, and D and trimming were inferred from the DNA. Of around 54,000 clones listed, 90% are singletons. The source material was peripheral blood. This clonotype originated in a human donor in a cohort sampled during active COVID-19. The J gene is TRBJ1-1, the V gene TRBV6-5; D is unresolved. The CDR3 sequence is CASSYPGRGTEAFF. The CDR3 nucleotides read TGTGCCAGCAGTTACCCCGGCCGAGGGACTGAAGCTTTCTTT.